The 17 T cell receptor beta chains given below trace back to one sample, sequenced in a study of OX40 agonist ivuxolimab in advanced cancers. Method: immunoSEQ multiplex PCR; TCRdb's copy keeps in-frame clones and lacks some. The sample includes approximately 83,000 clones, about 84% of them seen just once. Sequencing used CD4+ or CD8+ T cells sorted from blood, obtained in a trial of the OX40 agonist ivuxolimab. All receptors derive from an adult with an advanced solid tumor such as melanoma, head and neck, liver or kidney cancer.

This clone was seen just once. V usage is TRBV2 and J usage is TRBJ2-7; D is possibly TRBD2 (5 bases). This CDR3 is built from 12 residues. Trimming pared 5 bases from V and 8 bases from J, leaving 13 bases between. Germline-derived CDR1 and CDR2 are SNHLY and FYNNEI. CDR3 residues: CASSYTGKKQYF. CDR3 in DNA: TGTGCCAGCAGTTACACCGGGAAAAAGCAGTACTTC.

This clone was seen a handful of times. The gene calls are TRBV10-3 and TRBJ2-3, with 8 nucleotides matching TRBD2. Germline-derived CDR1 and CDR2 are ENHRY and SYGVKD. The CDR3 sequence is 15 residues long. V lost 2 bases and J lost 6; bases outside the gene matches: 7. CDR3 DNA sequence: TGTGCCATCAGTGAGCAAGCGGGGGCAGGGGATACGCAGTATTTT. This translates into CAISEQAGAGDTQYF.

The chain employs TRBV7-2 and TRBJ1-2, with TRBD1 matching 8 bases. Per the germline V gene, CDR1 is SGHTA and CDR2 is FQGNSA. The CDR3 covers 16 residues. V lost 5 bases and J lost 7; bases outside the gene matches: 15. The CDR3 sequence: CASSPTGMQGAVGYTF. Written as DNA, the CDR3 is TGTGCCAGCAGCCCAACCGGGATGCAGGGGGCCGTTGGCTACACCTTC.

This clone was observed a few times. The chain combines TRBV6-5 with TRBJ1-2, with 8 bases lining up with TRBD1. Germline V gives CDR1 MNHEY, CDR2 SVGAGI. Losses at the gene ends were 6 bases for V and 8 bases for J; bases not matched to a gene: 8. This CDR3 is built from 13 residues. CDR3: CASRRQTGGGYTF. The CDR3 region has the DNA TGTGCCAGCAGACGACAAACAGGGGGAGGCTACACCTTC.

The J gene is TRBJ2-5, the V gene TRBV4-2; D may be TRBD2 (6 bases). Trimming cost V 5 bases and J 2 bases, with 9 bases left between them. In germline, CDR1 is LGHNA, CDR2 YNFKEQ. CDR3 length: 13 residues. The CDR3 loop reads CASSLGTQETQYF. CDR3 coding DNA: TGTGCCAGCAGCTTGGGGACTCAAGAGACCCAGTACTTC.

The J gene is TRBJ1-1, the V gene TRBV6-6, with 8 bases lining up with TRBD1. With 8 bases clipped from V and 6 bases from J, the junction kept 8 bases outside the gene matches. This CDR3 has 13 residues. Germline loops: CDR1 MNHNY, CDR2 SVGAGI (reference sequence). The CDR3 DNA reads as TGTGCCAGCGGGCAGGGGGCGCCGGCTGAAGCTTTCTTT. Its translation is CASGQGAPAEAFF.

The J gene is TRBJ2-3, the V gene TRBV7-8; TRBD1 is a possible D gene (5 bases). The germline V gene encodes CDR1 SGHVS and CDR2 FQNEAQ. CDR3 length equals 14 residues. Trimming shortened V by 5 bases and J by 2 bases, and 11 bases separated the two germline ends. The CDR3 coding sequence is TGTGCCAGCAGCCTACGACAGTACACAGATACGCAGTATTTT. Its translation: CASSLRQYTDTQYF. The whole variable domain, filled in from reference TRBV7-8 and TRBJ2-3, reads GAGVSQSPRYKVAKRGQDVALRCDPISGHVSLFWYQQALGQGPEFLTYFQNEAQLDKSGLPSDRFFAERPEGSVSTLKIQRTQQEDSAVYLCASSLRQYTDTQYFGPGTRLTVL.

This chain connects TRBV27 to TRBJ1-1; a possible D gene is TRBD1 (6 bases). The V end lost 6 bases, the J end lost 2 bases, and 13 bases lay between the germline ends. CDR1 and CDR2 from the germline V gene are MNHEY and SMNVEV (reference sequence). The CDR3 is 14 amino acids. CDR3 region: CASRAGASNTEAFF. CDR3 DNA sequence: TGTGCCAGCAGGGCGGGGGCCTCTAACACTGAAGCTTTCTTT.

The rearrangement joins TRBV7-2 to TRBJ1-3; D is unresolved. Germline V CDR1 and CDR2: SGHTA, FQGNSA. Trimming took 3 bases from V and 0 from J, leaving 9 bases between them. This CDR3 has 15 amino acids. The CDR3 protein is CASSFRRTSGNTIYF. CDR3 sequence (DNA): TGTGCCAGCAGCTTTCGCCGGACCTCTGGAAACACCATATATTTT.

This chain connects TRBV4-1 to TRBJ2-2, with D maybe TRBD2 (5 bases). Trimming removed 4 bases from V and 2 bases from J, with 17 bases in between. Germline V gives CDR1 MGHRA, CDR2 YSYEKL. The CDR3 is 17 residues long. The CDR3: CASSPNLGGLNTGELFF. In DNA form, the CDR3 reads TGCGCCAGCAGCCCGAACCTTGGCGGGCTTAACACCGGGGAGCTGTTTTTT.

This chain connects TRBV27 to TRBJ2-7; TRBD1 is a possible D gene (6 bases). Trimming pared 5 bases from V and 0 bases from J, leaving 17 bases between. The CDR3 loop spans 16 amino acids. Per germline, CDR1 MNHEY and CDR2 SMNVEV (reference sequence). The CDR3 DNA is TGTGCCAGCAGTCCAGGCCGGGCAGGGGCCTCCTACGAGCAGTACTTC. It specifies CASSPGRAGASYEQYF.

The sample holds many counts of this clone. V and J are TRBV5-5 and TRBJ1-2, with TRBD1 matching over 7 bases. V lost 2 bases, J lost 7 bases, and 2 bases stayed unmatched. CDR3 length: 12 residues. The V gene's germline CDR1 is SGHKS and CDR2 YYEKEE (reference sequence). The CDR3 region is CASSFRQGGYTF. The CDR3 DNA sequence: TGTGCCAGCAGCTTTCGACAGGGTGGCTACACCTTC.

V usage is TRBV6-5 and J usage is TRBJ1-2, with D unclear. This CDR3 has 16 amino acids. Deletions cut 0 bases from V and 0 bases from J, with 11 bases between. Germline loops: CDR1 MNHEY, CDR2 SVGAGI. DNA of the CDR3: TGTGCCAGCAGTTACTCCGGCTTAGATTCTAACTATGGCTACACCTTC. It encodes CASSYSGLDSNYGYTF.

This clone was seen once. This sequence joins TRBV5-1 and TRBJ1-4; no definite D call. The CDR3 is made up of 15 amino acids. Trimming cost V 4 bases and J 7 bases, with 17 bases left between them. Germline V lookup: CDR1 SGHRS, CDR2 YFSETQ. For the CDR3, the DNA is TGCGCCAGCAGCCAAGGACGGCGGACGGGTGAAAAACTGTTTTTT. As protein: CASSQGRRTGEKLFF.

The chain carries TRBV11-2 and TRBJ1-1; D is unresolved. Between the trimmed V and J ends, which lost 5 bases and 11 bases, there was a span of 15 bases. The germline gives CDR1 SGHAT, CDR2 FQNNGV. The CDR3 runs to 12 residues. CDR3 coding DNA: TGTGCCAGCAGCGAAGGCCGTATAATGGCTTTCTTT. Encoded protein: CASSEGRIMAFF.

The chain's CDR3 is CASSQVSTGTYEQYF. CDR3 DNA sequence: TGCGCCAGCAGCCAAGTGTCGACAGGGACCTACGAGCAGTACTTC. The chain recombines TRBV4-1 with TRBJ2-7; TRBD1 aligns across 7 bases. Trimming removed 1 base from V and 2 bases from J; junction bases left unmatched: 5. The CDR3 is 15 residues long. Germline V gene sequence: CDR1 MGHRA, CDR2 YSYEKL.

This clone was detected only a few times. The V and J genes are TRBV14 and TRBJ2-7, with 7 bases that match TRBD1. The V gene's germline CDR1 is SGHDN and CDR2 FVKESK. CDR3 length equals 13 residues. The trim removed 4 bases at V and 6 bases at J, leaving 6 bases unmatched. The CDR3 nucleotides read TGTGCCAGCAGCCTCACAGGGGATCTCGAGCAGTACTTC. This gives the protein CASSLTGDLEQYF. Full variable domain (rest looked up from reference TRBV14 and TRBJ2-7): EAGVTQFPSHSVIEKGQTVTLRCDPISGHDNLYWYRRVMGKEIKFLLHFVKESKQDESGMPNNRFLAERTGGTYSTLKVQPAELEDSGVYFCASSLTGDLEQYFGPGTRLTVT.